The T cell receptor (beta chain) described here comes from a study of cytomegalovirus exposure and HLA in healthy donors. A few counts support this clone. Both 60 Vbeta primers and 13 Jbeta primers went into the PCR. TCRdb's copy holds only in-frame clones and misses some; the assay was immunoSEQ multiplex PCR. The sample yields 140,000 to 150,000 clones, just under 75% seen once. There are 16 residues in the CDR3. Germline CDR1 is MGHRA and CDR2 is YSYEKL. With 3 bases removed from V and 3 bases from J, the gap between germline ends came to 17 bases. This clonotype was sampled from a woman aged 18-29 years in good health and CMV-seronegative. The V gene is TRBV4-1, the J gene TRBJ1-1; TRBD1 is a possible D gene (5 bases). Sequencing was performed on PBMCs. CDR3 sequence (DNA): TGCGCCAGCAGCCATGGGGCGACCGCAGCCGACACTGAAGCTTTCTTT. As protein: CASSHGATAADTEAFF.